This is a list of T cell receptor beta chains from one sample in a study of graft-versus-host responses after intestinal transplantation. Clones were sequenced by immunoSEQ multiplex PCR, and TCRdb holds only the in-frame ones, with some missing. This sample has about 38,000 clones, with roughly four fifths found just once. Sequenced material: PBMCs, taken roughly 34 months after transplant. Receptor source: a human patient who received an intestinal transplant, so some T cells may come from the graft donor. Each CDR3 is given with its conserved first and last residue. A D gene is named only where the DNA matches it firmly. The size entry is marked missing in some rows and otherwise reads once, few, many or a size class.

j_gene,abundance,d_gene,v_gene,len,CDR3aa,CDR3nt
TRBJ1-2,NA,NA,TRBV29-1,13,CSVVAGGSNGYTF,TGCAGCGTTGTAGCTGGGGGGAGCAATGGCTACACCTTC
TRBJ1-6,NA,TRBD1,TRBV5-4,17,CASSLDGTGSYNSPLHF,TGTGCCAGCAGCTTGGATGGGACAGGGTCCTATAATTCACCCCTCCACTTT
TRBJ2-7,few,NA,TRBV6-1,15,CASSEVASSSYEQYF,TGTGCCAGCAGTGAAGTTGCGAGTAGCTCCTACGAGCAGTACTTC
TRBJ1-4,NA,TRBD1,TRBV2,23,CASSAGTARLLVGEILGDEKLFF,TGTGCCAGCAGTGCCGGGACAGCACGTTTGCTGGTTGGGGAAATTCTTGGGGATGAAAAACTGTTTTTT
TRBJ2-7,NA,NA,TRBV6-5,14,CASIKGPPLYEQYF,TGTGCCAGCATTAAGGGTCCTCCCCTCTACGAGCAGTACTTC
TRBJ2-3,NA,TRBD2,TRBV19,17,CASSRPGLADSTDTQYF,TGTGCCAGTAGTCGACCGGGACTAGCGGATAGCACAGATACGCAGTATTTT
TRBJ1-1,medium-sized,NA,TRBV30,13,CAWSPAPGEVAFF,TGTGCCTGGAGTCCAGCTCCCGGGGAAGTAGCTTTCTTT
TRBJ1-4,once,NA,TRBV6-5,13,CASRAQGNEKLFF,TGTGCCAGCAGAGCGCAGGGGAATGAAAAACTGTTTTTT
TRBJ1-5,NA,TRBD1,TRBV5-1,15,CASSYGTASNQPQHF,TGCGCCAGCAGCTACGGGACAGCTAGCAATCAGCCCCAGCATTTT
TRBJ1-5,NA,NA,TRBV28,16,CASSSPEGRGNQPQHF,TGTGCCAGCAGTTCCCCCGAGGGGAGGGGGAATCAGCCCCAGCATTTT
TRBJ1-1,medium-sized,TRBD1,TRBV28,13,CASSFAGGTEAFF,TGTGCCAGCAGTTTTGCAGGGGGCACTGAAGCTTTCTTT
TRBJ2-7,NA,NA,TRBV2,12,CASRVSQYEQYF,TGTGCCAGCAGAGTATCCCAATACGAGCAGTACTTC
TRBJ1-1,once,TRBD1,TRBV6-1,15,CASSEVAGGSTEAFF,TGTGCCAGCAGTGAAGTCGCAGGGGGATCGACTGAAGCTTTCTTT
TRBJ2-5,NA,NA,TRBV7-2,15,CASSLGAGKEETQYF,TGTGCCAGCAGCTTGGGTGCAGGGAAGGAAGAGACCCAGTACTTC